One T cell receptor beta chain is described in this entry. This sample is part of a study of blood T cell repertoires in COVID-19. Turning to the study itself: Whether acute or convalescent, the COVID-19 samples came from the United States, Italy and Spain. The cDNA or gDNA used as material had been derived from T cells, B-cell-depleted T cells, or PBMCs.

V shed 2 bases and J 8 bases; nucleotides not matched to a gene: 13. Germline lookup yields CDR1 LNHDA and CDR2 SQIVND (reference sequence). The CDR3 is made up of 17 amino acids. How the authors handled the data: Using reference gene primer amplification, nucleated cell counts were estimated. Libraries were prepared by immunoSEQ multiplex PCR; TCRdb keeps only in-frame clonotypes and omits some of them. V, J and clone size are those of that table, while D and trimming were read from the DNA. Altogether tens of thousands of clones are present, approximately 81% being singletons, with the ten largest covering roughly 28%.

The J gene is TRBJ2-1, the V gene TRBV19, with TRBD1 matching over 9 bases. Material for sequencing was peripheral blood. The origin of this receptor is a woman of 80 years or more with active or convalescent COVID-19. For the CDR3, the DNA is TGTGCCAGTAGTATATCTCTCCGAGGACAGGGGCACGATGAGCAGTTCTTC. As protein: CASSISLRGQGHDEQFF.